Detailed here is one TCR beta chain. The cohort comprised adults aged roughly 18 to 95 years residing in 20 to 25 US areas. Participant-reported clinical history was the basis for cohort assignment. The study counted Cohort 3 donors as recovered given two negative PCRs, clearance, or symptom resolution. Sequencing was performed with immunoSEQ multiplex PCR; in TCRdb, only in-frame clones are kept and a portion is missing. The sample has some 500,000 clones; around 87% are singletons. The data stem from a study of blood T cell repertoires in COVID-19. Across the whole study: T cells, B-cell-depleted T cells, or PBMCs provided the cDNA or gDNA that served as material.

The CDR3 is made up of 14 amino acids. Germline values: CDR1 LGHNT, CDR2 FRNRAP. Trimming left V 5 bases short and J 6 bases short, with 14 bases between. This receptor was taken from a woman between 40 and 50 years old who had recovered from COVID-19. Source material: PBMCs or T cells enriched from blood (not recorded which). The rearrangement uses TRBV12-5 and TRBJ2-1, with D possibly TRBD1 on 6 matching bases. The DNA of the CDR3 is TGTGCTAGTGGTCGAGACAGGTTCGCCAATGAGCAGTTCTTC. It yields the protein CASGRDRFANEQFF.